This T cell receptor beta chain was identified in a study of T-cell memory formation after mild COVID-19. For the study at large: The TCR clusters were mostly specific to one donor. Study-wide results and caveats: CM and EM subsets held most contracting CD4+ clones; EMRA held CD8+ ones. Contracting clones from day 15 to 85 had balanced CD4/CD8; later expanders favoured CD4+. Pre-infection memory showed some responding clones, and this suggested that cross-reactive memory joined.

Trimming took 5 bases from V and 11 from J; bases not matched to a gene: 8. The germline V gene has CDR1 MDHEN and CDR2 SYDVKM. This CDR3 is 13 amino acids long. Only a few counts were recorded for this clonotype. Its antigen is currently unknown. TCRdb itself ran the 5' RACE reads through MiXCR, one entry per CDR3 protein. The table lists more than 250,000 distinct CDR3 sequences, 15% to 20% of them singletons. The receptor comes from a man aged 18 to 29 who had mild COVID-19 (a few samples of this study predate the infection). Cell type and time point are not known. V usage is TRBV28 and J usage is TRBJ1-1, with 10 bases aligning to TRBD1. The sample consisted of PBMCs or a T cell subset sorted from them (not recorded which). CDR3 region: CASSAPGTGDAFF. In DNA form, the CDR3 reads TGTGCCAGCAGTGCTCCCGGGACAGGGGATGCTTTCTTT. The full variable domain, with the rest looked up from reference TRBV28 and TRBJ1-1, is DVKVTQSSRYLVKRTGEKVFLECVQDMDHENMFWYRQDPGLGLRLIYFSYDVKMKEKGDIPEGYSVSREKKERFSLILESASTNQTSMYLCASSAPGTGDAFFGQGTRLTVV.